The 7 T cell receptor beta chains reported below all come from one sample, sequenced in a study of blood T cell repertoires in COVID-19. Measured with immunoSEQ multiplex PCR; TCRdb has only the in-frame clones, and not every one. Here the sample spans over 150,000 clones, approximately 85% being singletons. Material for sequencing was PBMCs or T cells enriched from blood (not recorded which). These receptors were collected from a woman under 30 who had recovered from COVID-19.

V and J are TRBV19 and TRBJ2-7, with 9 bases matching TRBD1. The CDR3 loop spans 14 amino acids. V shed 6 bases and J 5 bases; nucleotides not matched to a gene: 8. The germline V gene has CDR1 LNHDA and CDR2 SQIVND (reference sequence). The CDR3 reads CASRGQGGPHEQYF. The DNA for the CDR3 is TGTGCCAGTAGGGGACAGGGAGGCCCCCACGAGCAGTACTTC.

This clone was observed once. The chain has TRBV6-1 and TRBJ1-2; a possible D gene is TRBD1 (6 bases). This CDR3 has 15 residues. Trimming shortened V by 3 bases and J by 4 bases, and 15 bases separated the two germline ends. Germline CDR1 and CDR2: MNHNS and SASEGT. CDR3 sequence (DNA): TGTGCCAGCAGTGAGTGGGTGGACAGCTCCTATGGCTACACCTTC. Protein: CASSEWVDSSYGYTF.

This chain uses TRBV5-4 with TRBJ2-5, with 7 bases lining up with TRBD2. Losses at the gene ends were 4 bases for V and 5 bases for J; bases not matched to a gene: 11. CDR1 SGHNT and CDR2 YYREEE come from the germline V gene (reference sequence). The CDR3 covers 15 residues. CDR3 coding DNA: TGTGCCAGCAGCCCCTGGGGCGGGGGAGGGGAGACCCAGTACTTC. Translating it yields CASSPWGGGGETQYF.

Regarding this clone: At the DNA level, this CDR3 is encoded by other sequences in the same sample as well. V and J are TRBV7-9 and TRBJ2-7; TRBD2 aligns across 8 bases. CDR3 length: 14 residues. With V trimmed by 1 base and J by 5 bases, 4 bases remained unmatched. CDR1 is SEHNR and CDR2 is FQNEAQ in the germline V gene (reference sequence). CDR3 nucleotide sequence: TGTGCCAGCAGCTTAGAATTAGCGGGACACGAGCAGTACTTC. This translates into CASSLELAGHEQYF.

The chain links TRBV3-1 (or the pseudogene TRBV3-2) to TRBJ1-2, with 7 bases aligning to TRBD1. Germline CDR1 reads LGHDT; CDR2 reads YNNKEL (reference sequence). This CDR3 region has 14 residues. The V gene end was trimmed by 1 base and the J gene end by 10 bases; junction bases not matched to a gene: 9. For the CDR3, the DNA is TGTGCCAGCAGCCAAGTAGCCTCCGGGACAGACTACACCTTC. Translated, it gives CASSQVASGTDYTF.

The rearrangement uses TRBV2 and TRBJ1-3, with D perhaps TRBD1 (6 bases). Germline V gene lookup returns CDR1 SNHLY and CDR2 FYNNEI. The ends were cut back, 6 bases at V and 2 bases at J, with 17 bases in the middle. The CDR3 runs to 16 residues. Written as DNA, the CDR3 is TGTGCCAGCAGCCAATCCAGGGGCAGGGCTGGAAACACCATATATTTT. This encodes CASSQSRGRAGNTIYF. Together with reference TRBV2 and TRBJ1-3, the CDR3 gives the full variable domain: EPEVTQTPSHQVTQMGQEVILRCVPISNHLYFYWYRQILGQKVEFLVSFYNNEISEKSEIFDDQFSVERPDGSNFTLKIRSTKLEDSAMYFCASSQSRGRAGNTIYFGEGSWLTVV.

The genes are TRBV5-5 and TRBJ2-3; the match to TRBD1 covers 8 bases. Germline trimming cut 0 bases from V and 3 bases from J; bases unmatched to any gene: 6. The germline gives CDR1 SGHKS, CDR2 YYEKEE (reference sequence). This CDR3 spans 16 amino acids. CDR3 sequence reads: CASSLEAGGATDTQYF. CDR3 sequence (DNA): TGTGCCAGCAGCTTGGAAGCAGGGGGCGCAACAGATACGCAGTATTTT.